The clone carrying this T cell receptor (beta chain) has just one count. An input of about 0.45 to 1 ug of RNA was subjected to reverse transcription using random hexamers. TCRdb used MiXCR to reprocess the immunoSEQ multiplex PCR reads, holding one entry per CDR3 protein. Among 400,000 or so distinct CDR3 sequences listed, roughly 85% were seen once. V trimming: 5 bases; J trimming: 3 bases; junction bases outside the gene matches: 10. Germline lookup yields CDR1 SEHNR and CDR2 FQNEAQ (reference sequence). The CDR3 totals 16 residues. In blood CD8+ and CD4+ T cells, TCR beta underwent sequencing. Negative isolation was used for CD8+ and CD4+ T cells, and FACS enrichment was applied to TEMRA cells. These data originate in a study of CD8 T cells in Susac syndrome.

The chain has TRBV7-9 and TRBJ2-5, with 9 bases that match TRBD1. The TCR comes from a human donor with multiple sclerosis. The sample taken for sequencing was CD8+ T cells from PBMCs. The CDR3 region is CASSPPAGQGEETQYF. In nucleotides, the CDR3 is TGTGCCAGCAGCCCTCCCGCGGGACAGGGAGAAGAGACCCAGTACTTC. The whole variable domain, remainder taken from reference TRBV7-9 and TRBJ2-5, is DTGVSQNPRHKITKRGQNVTFRCDPISEHNRLYWYRQTLGQGPEFLTYFQNEAQLEKSRLLSDRFSAERPKGSFSTLEIQRTEQGDSAMYLCASSPPAGQGEETQYFGPGTRLLVL.